Below, one TCR beta chain is given with its context. This sample stems from a study of shared clonotypes between healthy human individuals. Deep was the level at which the assay was run. Sequencing used immunoSEQ multiplex PCR; TCRdb keeps in-frame clones, though not all of them. The sample lists some 2,100,000 clones; approximately 94% were seen once. With 6 bases removed from V and 2 bases from J, the gap between germline ends came to 11 bases. The CDR3 spans 14 residues. The germline CDR1 and CDR2 sequences are SGHRS and YFSETQ. Input material: naive CD4+ T cells sorted from blood. Subset denoted: CD45RA+ positively selected. The sequence was collected from a man younger than 35 in good health. This rearrangement joins TRBV5-1 to TRBJ2-2; a possible D gene is TRBD1 (5 bases). The CDR3 is CASTFDRNTGELFF. CDR3 nucleotides: TGCGCCAGCACCTTTGACAGAAACACCGGGGAGCTGTTTTTT.